These 18 T cell receptor beta chains were all obtained from the same sample, sequenced in a study of cytomegalovirus exposure and HLA in healthy donors. The study ran its PCR with 60 Vbeta and 13 Jbeta primers. Using immunoSEQ multiplex PCR, the repertoire was profiled, and TCRdb retains in-frame clones only, with some absent. This table has under 150,000 clones, approximately 9% appearing once. The sequenced sample was PBMCs. Source of these receptors: a male donor in good health and CMV-seronegative.

This clone has only a few counts. The V call is TRBV6-6, the J call TRBJ2-1; TRBD1 might be the D (5 bases). There are 14 residues in the CDR3. Germline CDR1 and CDR2: MNHNY and SVGAGI (reference sequence). V was pared by 5 bases and J by 10 bases, with 18 bases between. The CDR3 reads CASSPLGLSGEQFF. For the CDR3, the DNA is TGTGCCAGCAGTCCCCTGGGGCTATCCGGAGAGCAGTTCTTC.

The J gene is TRBJ1-4, the V gene TRBV5-6; the match to TRBD1 covers 9 bases. J lost 6 bases, V lost 4 bases, and 10 bases had no gene match. Germline CDR1 SGHDT, CDR2 YYEEEE. This CDR3 comprises 16 residues. The DNA for the CDR3 is TGTGCCAGCAGCAAACCCGGACAGGGGTTATATGAAAAACTGTTTTTT. It translates to CASSKPGQGLYEKLFF.

This clone was seen only a few times. This chain joins TRBV28 and TRBJ1-2, with 7 bases fitting TRBD1. The CDR3 length is 14 residues. The germline V gene has CDR1 MDHEN and CDR2 SYDVKM. J was trimmed by 2 bases and V by 6 bases; bases with no gene match: 6. Here the CDR3 DNA reads TGTGCCAGCAGCCTCTTACAGGGGAACTATGGCTACACCTTC. This gives the protein CASSLLQGNYGYTF.

This clone showed up just a few times. V usage is TRBV28 and J usage is TRBJ2-7; no definite D call. The CDR3 runs to 13 residues. V gave up 3 bases and J gave up 2 bases, with 8 bases separating them. Germline values: CDR1 MDHEN, CDR2 SYDVKM. The DNA of the CDR3 is TGTGCCAGCAGTTTGCGGCAGACCTACGAGCAGTACTTC. Protein product: CASSLRQTYEQYF.

The genes are TRBV7-8 and TRBJ2-7, with D possibly TRBD2 on 5 matching bases. V was cut by 1 base and J by 5 bases, with 12 bases left in between. The CDR3 is 14 amino acids. Germline V CDR1 and CDR2: SGHVS, FQNEAQ. The CDR3 coding sequence is TGTGCCAGCAGCTTAGGGGAGAGTAGCGACGAGCAGTACTTC. This translates into CASSLGESSDEQYF. Looking up the rest from reference TRBV7-8 and TRBJ2-7 gives the full variable domain: GAGVSQSPRYKVAKRGQDVALRCDPISGHVSLFWYQQALGQGPEFLTYFQNEAQLDKSGLPSDRFFAERPEGSVSTLKIQRTQQEDSAVYLCASSLGESSDEQYFGPGTRLTVT.

V gene TRBV12-5 combines with J gene TRBJ1-2; maybe TRBD1 (5 bases). The CDR3 sequence is 11 residues long. Deletions cut 11 bases from V and 5 bases from J, with 12 bases between. Germline CDR1 is LGHNT and CDR2 is FRNRAP. This CDR3 is CARGWSYGYTF. The CDR3, as DNA: TGTGCTCGGGGGTGGAGTTATGGCTACACCTTC.

The chain employs TRBV6-5 and TRBJ1-1, with TRBD1 matching 7 bases. Unmatched junction bases numbered 8, after V lost 2 bases and J lost 5 bases. CDR3 size: 15 residues. In germline, CDR1 is MNHEY, CDR2 SVGAGI. The CDR3: CASSYLGQEETEAFF. The CDR3 DNA reads as TGTGCCAGCAGTTACCTCGGACAGGAGGAAACTGAAGCTTTCTTT.

This clone turned up a few times. The chain has TRBV5-1 and TRBJ1-6; no clear D. Germline values: CDR1 SGHRS, CDR2 YFSETQ. Trimming shortened V by 4 bases and J by 0 bases, and 20 bases separated the two germline ends. The CDR3 is 19 residues long. In nucleotides, the CDR3 is TGCGCCAGCAGCGTTACAGCTATACTTTCGCGCTCCTATAATTCACCCCTCCACTTT. It codes for CASSVTAILSRSYNSPLHF.

This clone was observed a handful of times. The chain uses TRBV5-6 and TRBJ1-1, with unresolved D. The V gene lost 2 bases and the J gene lost 0 bases, with 5 bases spanning the gap. Germline V CDR1 and CDR2: SGHDT, YYEEEE. This CDR3 region has 13 residues. The CDR3 DNA reads TGTGCCAGCAGCTTTTATATGAACACTGAAGCTTTCTTT. The encoded protein is CASSFYMNTEAFF. The whole variable domain, remainder taken from reference TRBV5-6 and TRBJ1-1, is DAGVTQSPTHLIKTRGQQVTLRCSPKSGHDTVSWYQQALGQGPQFIFQYYEEEERQRGNFPDRFSGHQFPNYSSELNVNALLLGDSALYLCASSFYMNTEAFFGQGTRLTVV.

In its sample, this clone was seen a few times. V and J are TRBV2 and TRBJ2-3; 11 bases fit TRBD2. With 8 bases clipped from V and 3 bases from J, the junction kept 7 bases outside the gene matches. Germline CDR1 SNHLY, CDR2 FYNNEI. The CDR3 sequence is 15 residues long. The CDR3 loop is CASGVAGGRTDTQYF. In nucleotides, the CDR3 is TGTGCCAGCGGAGTAGCGGGAGGGAGGACAGATACGCAGTATTTT.

The chain uses TRBV5-6 and TRBJ2-1; the D gene is possibly TRBD2 (5 bases). The CDR3 spans 15 residues. The ends were cut back, 4 bases at V and 3 bases at J, with 14 bases in the middle. Per germline, CDR1 SGHDT and CDR2 YYEEEE. DNA for the CDR3: TGTGCCAGCAGCCAGTTGGAGGAGTACTACAATGAGCAGTTCTTC. Its protein is CASSQLEEYYNEQFF.

This clone was seen more than once but under ten times. V usage is TRBV7-9 and J usage is TRBJ2-2; D perhaps matches TRBD2 (5 bases). The germline CDR1 and CDR2 sequences are SEHNR and FQNEAQ (reference sequence). V shed 1 base and J shed 6 bases, with 6 bases lying between them. This CDR3 region has 13 residues. The CDR3 loop reads CASSLERAGELFF. The CDR3 DNA follows: TGTGCCAGCAGCTTAGAGAGGGCCGGGGAGCTGTTTTTT.

V is TRBV13 and J is TRBJ2-5; 7 nucleotides align to TRBD1. After removal of 2 bases from V and 0 bases from J, the junction contained 6 bases not matched to a gene. Germline V gene sequence: CDR1 PRHDT, CDR2 FYEKMQ (reference sequence). This CDR3 is 16 amino acids long. CDR3 sequence: CASSLRGQGDQETQYF. CDR3 coding DNA: TGTGCCAGCAGCTTACGGGGCCAGGGGGACCAAGAGACCCAGTACTTC.

V is TRBV2 and J is TRBJ2-5; D might be TRBD1 (6 bases). V lost 5 bases to trimming and J lost 4 bases, with 14 bases between them. In germline, CDR1 is SNHLY, CDR2 FYNNEI. This CDR3 is built from 14 residues. Here the CDR3 reads CASSYWDIGETQYF. CDR3 sequence (DNA): TGTGCCAGCAGTTACTGGGACATAGGAGAGACCCAGTACTTC.

This clone has more than one count but fewer than ten. This sequence joins TRBV14 and TRBJ1-2; tentative D call: TRBD1 (5 bases). V lost 4 bases, J lost 4 bases, and 10 bases lay in between. The CDR3 is 13 residues long. Germline V gene sequence: CDR1 SGHDN, CDR2 FVKESK. CDR3 DNA sequence: TGTGCCAGCAGCCCTGGGGGGATCTATGGCTACACCTTC. Amino acid sequence: CASSPGGIYGYTF.

This clone was counted a few times. The chain has TRBV18 and TRBJ2-7; 11 bases match TRBD2. V lost 5 bases, J lost 2 bases, and 11 bases stayed unmatched. The CDR3 length is 17 residues. Germline values: CDR1 KGHSH, CDR2 LQKENI. DNA of the CDR3: TGTGCCAGCTCAACTAGGGGGACTAGCGGTTCGGCCTACGAGCAGTACTTC. It codes for CASSTRGTSGSAYEQYF.

The V and J genes are TRBV29-1 and TRBJ1-4; 10 bases line up with TRBD1. This CDR3 is 15 amino acids long. Germline trimming cut 0 bases from V and 6 bases from J; bases unmatched to any gene: 4. Germline V CDR1 and CDR2: SQVTM, ANQGSEA. The CDR3 DNA is TGCAGCGTTGAAGATTGGGGGACAGGGGATGAAAAACTGTTTTTT. Translated: CSVEDWGTGDEKLFF.

This chain uses TRBV6-1 with TRBJ2-5; 15 bases are shared with TRBD2. The CDR3 contains 16 residues. J was trimmed by 5 bases and V by 4 bases; bases with no gene match: 5. From germline, CDR1 is MNHNS and CDR2 SASEGT. The CDR3 DNA sequence: TGTGCCAGCAGTGGCAACGGACTAGCGGGAGGGGAGACCCAGTACTTC. This sequence encodes CASSGNGLAGGETQYF.